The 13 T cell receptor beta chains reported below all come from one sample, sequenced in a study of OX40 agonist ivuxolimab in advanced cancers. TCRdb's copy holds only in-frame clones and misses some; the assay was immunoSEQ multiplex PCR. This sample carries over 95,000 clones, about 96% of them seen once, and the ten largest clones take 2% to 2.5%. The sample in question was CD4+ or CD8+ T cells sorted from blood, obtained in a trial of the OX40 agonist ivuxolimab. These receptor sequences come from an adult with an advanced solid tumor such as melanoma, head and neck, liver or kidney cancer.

DNA for the CDR3: TGCGCCAGCAGCCAAGGGAAGATAGGTATCTACGAGCAGTACTTC. Residues: CASSQGKIGIYEQYF. The chain has TRBV4-1 and TRBJ2-7; D gene ambiguous. The CDR3 is 15 amino acids. Germline CDR1 MGHRA, CDR2 YSYEKL. The V and J ends lost 1 base and 3 bases respectively, with 13 bases between them.

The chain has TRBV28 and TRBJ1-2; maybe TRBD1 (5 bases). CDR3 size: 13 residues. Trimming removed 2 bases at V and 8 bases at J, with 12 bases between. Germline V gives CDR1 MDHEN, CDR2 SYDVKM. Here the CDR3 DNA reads TGTGCCAGCAGTTTAAGAGGGGCCTGGGGCTACACCTTC. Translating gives CASSLRGAWGYTF.

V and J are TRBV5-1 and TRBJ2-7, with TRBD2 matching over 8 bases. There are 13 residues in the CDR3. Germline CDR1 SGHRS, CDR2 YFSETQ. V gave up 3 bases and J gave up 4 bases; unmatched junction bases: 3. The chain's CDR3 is CASSWGLDYEQYF. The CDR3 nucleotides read TGCGCCAGCAGCTGGGGACTAGATTACGAGCAGTACTTC.

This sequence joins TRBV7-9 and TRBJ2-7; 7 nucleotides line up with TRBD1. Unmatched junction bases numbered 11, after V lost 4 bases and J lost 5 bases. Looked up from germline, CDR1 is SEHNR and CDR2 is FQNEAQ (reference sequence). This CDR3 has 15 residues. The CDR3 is CASSSPTGRADEQYF. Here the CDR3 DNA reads TGTGCCAGCAGCTCCCCGACAGGGCGAGCCGACGAGCAGTACTTC.

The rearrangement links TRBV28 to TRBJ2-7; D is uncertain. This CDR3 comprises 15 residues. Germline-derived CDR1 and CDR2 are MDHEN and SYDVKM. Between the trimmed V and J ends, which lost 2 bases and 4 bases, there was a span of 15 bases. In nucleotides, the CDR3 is TGTGCCAGCAGTTTAAGTCGGCAGGCGGAATACGAGCAGTACTTC. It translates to CASSLSRQAEYEQYF.

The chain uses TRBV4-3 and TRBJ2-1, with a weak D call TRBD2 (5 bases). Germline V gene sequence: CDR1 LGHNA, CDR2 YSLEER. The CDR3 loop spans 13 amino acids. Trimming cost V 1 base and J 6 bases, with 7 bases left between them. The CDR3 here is CASSQGRGNEQFF. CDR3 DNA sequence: TGCGCCAGCAGCCAAGGCCGGGGCAATGAGCAGTTCTTC.

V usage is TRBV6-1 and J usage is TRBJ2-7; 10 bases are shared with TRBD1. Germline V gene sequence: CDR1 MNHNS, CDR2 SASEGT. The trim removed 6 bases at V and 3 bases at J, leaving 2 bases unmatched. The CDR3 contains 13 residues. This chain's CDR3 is CASRGDRGYEQYF. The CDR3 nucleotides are TGTGCCAGCAGGGGGGACAGGGGCTACGAGCAGTACTTC.

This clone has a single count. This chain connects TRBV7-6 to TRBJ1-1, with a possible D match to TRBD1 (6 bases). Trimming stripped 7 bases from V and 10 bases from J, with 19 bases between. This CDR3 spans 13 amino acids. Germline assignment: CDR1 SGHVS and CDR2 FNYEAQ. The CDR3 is CASTQGGDFRAFF. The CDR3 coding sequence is TGTGCCAGCACCCAAGGGGGGGATTTTAGAGCTTTCTTT.

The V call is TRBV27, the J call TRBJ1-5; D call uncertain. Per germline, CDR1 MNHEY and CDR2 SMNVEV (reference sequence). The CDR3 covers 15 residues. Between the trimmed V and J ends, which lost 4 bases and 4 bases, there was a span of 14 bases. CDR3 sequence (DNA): TGTGCCAGCAGTTCTTATCCAACTGTAAATCAGCCCCAGCATTTT. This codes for CASSSYPTVNQPQHF.

CDR3 bases: TGTGCCAGCAGCCAAGATCTAGGGCGGGGGGGGTACAATGAGCAGTTCTTC. Residues: CASSQDLGRGGYNEQFF. The V gene is TRBV14, the J gene TRBJ2-1; 9 bases align to TRBD2. Germline V lookup: CDR1 SGHDN, CDR2 FVKESK. The CDR3 is 17 amino acids. With V trimmed by 0 bases and J by 4 bases, 7 bases remained unmatched. Based on the CDR3 plus reference TRBV14 and TRBJ2-1, the full variable domain is EAGVTQFPSHSVIEKGQTVTLRCDPISGHDNLYWYRRVMGKEIKFLLHFVKESKQDESGMPNNRFLAERTGGTYSTLKVQPAELEDSGVYFCASSQDLGRGGYNEQFFGPGTRLTVL.

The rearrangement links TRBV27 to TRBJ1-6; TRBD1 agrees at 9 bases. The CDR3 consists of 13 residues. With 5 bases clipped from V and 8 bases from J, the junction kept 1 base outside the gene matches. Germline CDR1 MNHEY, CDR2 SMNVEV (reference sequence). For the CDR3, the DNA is TGTGCCAGCAGTCGACAGGGGGATTCACCCCTCCACTTT. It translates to CASSRQGDSPLHF.

CDR3 sequence reads: CASSLGSNEQYF. The CDR3, as DNA: TGCGCCAGCAGCCTGGGGAGCAACGAGCAGTACTTC. V gene TRBV4-1 combines with J gene TRBJ2-7; the D gene is possibly TRBD2 (5 bases). The CDR3 length is 12 residues. Trimming removed 4 bases at V and 5 bases at J, with 9 bases between. The V gene's germline CDR1 is MGHRA and CDR2 YSYEKL.

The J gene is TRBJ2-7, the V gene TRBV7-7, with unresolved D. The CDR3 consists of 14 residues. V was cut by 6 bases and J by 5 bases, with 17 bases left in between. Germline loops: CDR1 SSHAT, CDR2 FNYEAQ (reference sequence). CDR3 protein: CASSSGAGSNEQYF. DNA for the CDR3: TGTGCCAGCAGTTCCGGTGCAGGTAGTAACGAGCAGTACTTC.